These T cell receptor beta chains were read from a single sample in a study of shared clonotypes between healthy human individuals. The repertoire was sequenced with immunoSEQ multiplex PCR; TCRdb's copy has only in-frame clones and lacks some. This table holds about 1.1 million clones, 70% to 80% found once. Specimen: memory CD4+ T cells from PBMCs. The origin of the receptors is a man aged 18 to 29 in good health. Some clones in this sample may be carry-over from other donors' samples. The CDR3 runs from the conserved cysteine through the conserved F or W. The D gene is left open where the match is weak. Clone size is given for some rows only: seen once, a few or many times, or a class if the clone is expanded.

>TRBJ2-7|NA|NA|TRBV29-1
TGCACCATGACAGGACGTAGTAGCTCCTACGAGCAGTACTTC
CTMTGRSSSYEQYF
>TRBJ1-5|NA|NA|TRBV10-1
TGCGCCAGCAGTGAGACGTCGCAGGTTAGCAATCAGCCCCAGCATTTT
CASSETSQVSNQPQHF
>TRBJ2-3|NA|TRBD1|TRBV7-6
TGTGCCAGCAGCTGGAGGGACAGGGCGGGCGATACGCAGTATTTT
CASSWRDRAGDTQYF
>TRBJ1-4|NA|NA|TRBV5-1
TGCGCCAGCAGCTCAAGTGGGCAGCCGAGAGAAAAACTGTTTTTT
CASSSSGQPREKLFF
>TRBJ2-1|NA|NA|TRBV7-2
TGTGCCAGCAGCTTAAACTCAGGACCCAATGAGCAGTTCTTC
CASSLNSGPNEQFF
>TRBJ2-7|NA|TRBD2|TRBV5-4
TGTGCCAGCAGTTCCCGGGACTACGTCTACGAGCAGTACTTC
CASSSRDYVYEQYF
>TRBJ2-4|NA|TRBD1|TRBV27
TGTGCCAGCAGTGGCAGGGGGCAGGGAAACATTCAGTACTTC
CASSGRGQGNIQYF
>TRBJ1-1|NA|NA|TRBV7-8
TGTGCCAGCAGCTTGGCAGTTGAAGCTTTCTTT
CASSLAVEAFF
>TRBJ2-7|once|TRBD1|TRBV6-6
TGTGCCAGCAGTCCTAGACAGGGATCCTACGAGCAGTACTTC
CASSPRQGSYEQYF
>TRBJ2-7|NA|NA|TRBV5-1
TGCGCCAGCAGCTTGGCTGCGGGGTTATACGAGCAGTACTTC
CASSLAAGLYEQYF
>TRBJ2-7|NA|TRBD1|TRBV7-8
TGTGCCAGCAGCCTGACAGGGGGCTCCTACGAGCAGTACTTC
CASSLTGGSYEQYF
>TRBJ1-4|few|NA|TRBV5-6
TGTGCCAGCAGCTTGGACAGGGTCGGCGAAAAACTGTTTTTT
CASSLDRVGEKLFF
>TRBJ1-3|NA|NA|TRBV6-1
TGTGCCAGCAGTGAACGGGCGGTAAACACCATATATTTT
CASSERAVNTIYF
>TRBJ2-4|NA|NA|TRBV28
TGTGCCAGCACGGGCGGGCCACCAAACATTCAGTACTTC
CASTGGPPNIQYF
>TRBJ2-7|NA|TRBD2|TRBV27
TGTGCCAGCAGTTTGGGTCAGGGAAGCGGGAGAAGGTCCCACGAGCAGTACTTC
CASSLGQGSGRRSHEQYF
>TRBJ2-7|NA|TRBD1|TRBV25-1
TGTGCCAGCAGCCGCGGACAGGGCAGCTACGAGCAGTACTTC
CASSRGQGSYEQYF
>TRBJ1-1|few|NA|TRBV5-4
TGTGCCAGCAGCTTGGCCAGCAGCCACACTGAAGCTTTCTTT
CASSLASSHTEAFF
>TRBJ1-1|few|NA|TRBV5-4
TGTGCCAGCAGCCAGGAAAGGACCAACACTGAAGCTTTCTTT
CASSQERTNTEAFF
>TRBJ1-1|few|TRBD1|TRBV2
TGTGCCAGCGCTGGACAGGGTGGGACTGAAGCTTTCTTT
CASAGQGGTEAFF
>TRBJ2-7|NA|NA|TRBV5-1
TGCGCCAGCAGCCCGCTAGGGGATTCCTCCTACGAGCAGTACTTC
CASSPLGDSSYEQYF
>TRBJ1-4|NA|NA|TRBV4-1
TGCGCCAGCAGCCAGGGGGCGGAAGAAAAACTGTTTTTT
CASSQGAEEKLFF
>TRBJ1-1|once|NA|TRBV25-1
TGTGCCAGCAGTGAATTCGGGGGGCTGATCACTGAAGCTTTCTTT
CASSEFGGLITEAFF
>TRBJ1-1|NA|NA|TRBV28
TGTGCCAGCAGTGTCGGGGCCATGAACACTGAAGCTTTCTTT
CASSVGAMNTEAFF
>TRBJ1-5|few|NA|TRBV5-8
TGTGCCAGCAGCTTGATCTTCTCGCCCCAGCATTTT
CASSLIFSPQHF
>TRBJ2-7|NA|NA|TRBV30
TGTGCCTGGAGTAGGTCAGGCCTTGGGGAGCAGTACTTC
CAWSRSGLGEQYF
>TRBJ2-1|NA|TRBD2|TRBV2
TGTGCCAGCAGCGCCAGACTAGCGGGAGCCTATGAGCAGTTCTTC
CASSARLAGAYEQFF
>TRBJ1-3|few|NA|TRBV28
TGTGCCAGCCTCAAAGGCGGGTTCTCTGGAAACACCATATATTTT
CASLKGGFSGNTIYF
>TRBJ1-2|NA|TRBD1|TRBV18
TGTGCCAGCTCACGCGGACAGGGGGCATATGGCTACACCTTC
CASSRGQGAYGYTF
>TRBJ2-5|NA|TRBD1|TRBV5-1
TGCGCCAGCAGCTCAGGGACAGGGGAGGAGACCCAGTACTTC
CASSSGTGEETQYF
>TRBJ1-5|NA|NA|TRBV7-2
TGTGCCAGCAGCCCAAGTAGGGCAGCCCTTTGGAGCAATCAGCCCCAGCATTTT
CASSPSRAALWSNQPQHF
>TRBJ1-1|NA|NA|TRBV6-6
TGTGCCAGCAGCTCGAACGTTTTCGTGGGAGGGACTGAAGCTTTCTTT
CASSSNVFVGGTEAFF
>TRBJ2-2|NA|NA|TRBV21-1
TGTGCCAGCACCTTACCCGGACAGGGCCGCGGGGAGCTGTTTTTT
CASTLPGQGRGELFF